Below are 11 T cell receptor beta chains sequenced from a single sample in a study of cytomegalovirus exposure and HLA in healthy donors. Vbeta (60) and Jbeta (13) primers were used in the PCR. TCRdb keeps only in-frame clones here, not all; method: immunoSEQ multiplex PCR. In the table there are around 200,000 clones, roughly 87% of which are singletons. The sample comprised PBMCs. These receptors originate from a man aged 50-59 years in good health and CMV-seronegative.

This clone was recorded a few times. At one end, the junction sequence differs from germline, possibly due to a read error. The chain links TRBV5-1 to TRBJ2-2; D possibly corresponds to TRBD2 (5 bases). The V gene's germline CDR1 is SGHRS and CDR2 YFSETQ. The CDR3 sequence is 11 residues long. This chain's CDR3 is CASSLNGVLFF. The CDR3 coding sequence is TGCGCCAGCAGCTTGAACGGGGTGCTGTTTTTT.

The chain links TRBV5-4 to TRBJ2-7; 11 bases line up with TRBD2. J gave up 7 bases and V 0 bases, and 12 bases lay outside the gene matches. The CDR3 has 17 residues. The germline gives CDR1 SGHNT, CDR2 YYREEE (reference sequence). CDR3 DNA: TGTGCCAGCAGCTTGGGCTGGGGTAGCGGGGGGGCAGGGGAGCAGTACTTC. This sequence encodes CASSLGWGSGGAGEQYF.

This sequence joins TRBV2 and TRBJ1-5; 8 nucleotides agree with TRBD1. The germline CDR1 and CDR2 sequences are SNHLY and FYNNEI. J was trimmed by 7 bases and V by 8 bases; bases with no gene match: 10. The CDR3 covers 14 residues. CDR3 DNA sequence: TGTGCCAGCCAAACGACAGGGGTGGGCCAGCCCCAGCATTTT. This encodes CASQTTGVGQPQHF.

The chain recombines TRBV19 with TRBJ1-1; no clear D. Trimming removed 6 bases at V and 3 bases at J, with 20 bases between. The CDR3 covers 16 residues. In germline, CDR1 is LNHDA, CDR2 SQIVND (reference sequence). The CDR3 sequence: CASRNLVFPRDTEAFF. CDR3 bases: TGTGCCAGTAGAAACCTTGTTTTCCCCCGGGACACTGAAGCTTTCTTT.

This clone occurred once. V and J are TRBV6-5 and TRBJ1-4, with 7 nucleotides matching TRBD1. The CDR3 covers 13 residues. The germline gives CDR1 MNHEY, CDR2 SVGAGI. J was trimmed by 5 bases and V by 7 bases; bases with no gene match: 4. The CDR3 reads CASMGQLNEKLFF. The CDR3 DNA is TGTGCCAGCATGGGACAGCTCAATGAAAAACTGTTTTTT.

This clone has just one count. This sequence joins TRBV6-6 and TRBJ2-3, with D perhaps matching TRBD2 (5 bases). There are 15 residues in the CDR3. Trimming took 6 bases from V and 0 from J, leaving 13 bases between them. CDR1 MNHNY and CDR2 SVGAGI come from the germline V gene (reference sequence). CDR3 DNA sequence: TGTGCCAGCAGGGGAGAGGGAACTAGCACAGATACGCAGTATTTT. Its translation is CASRGEGTSTDTQYF.

The V call is TRBV7-3, the J call TRBJ2-6; maybe TRBD2 (6 bases). Trimming removed 5 bases from V and 1 base from J, with 15 bases in between. From germline, CDR1 is SGHTA and CDR2 FQGTGA. The CDR3 loop spans 17 amino acids. The CDR3 spells CASSPGLGASGANVLTF. As DNA, the CDR3 is TGTGCCAGCAGCCCGGGACTTGGAGCTTCTGGGGCCAACGTCCTGACTTTC.

The chain uses TRBV1 and TRBJ2-5; the D segment call TRBD2 is taken from the table without a DNA check. TRBV1 is assigned pseudogene status. This CDR3 spans 14 amino acids. CDR3 region: CTSSRGANQETQYF. CDR3 coding DNA: TGCACCAGCAGCCGAGGAGCGAACCAAGAGACCCAGTACTTC.

The rearrangement joins TRBV6-6 to TRBJ1-1, with unresolved D. Germline V gene sequence: CDR1 MNHNY, CDR2 SVGAGI (reference sequence). V lost 6 bases, J lost 6 bases, and 8 bases lay in between. This CDR3 has 11 amino acids. As DNA, the CDR3 is TGTGCCAGCAGGAGGAAGGCTGAAGCTTTCTTT. Protein: CASRRKAEAFF.

The gene calls are TRBV18 and TRBJ1-6; D perhaps matches TRBD1 (6 bases). Trimming cost V 2 bases and J 7 bases, with 12 bases left between them. This CDR3 has 15 residues. Germline V CDR1 and CDR2: KGHSH, LQKENI. As DNA, the CDR3 is TGTGCCAGCTCACCAGGACGGACAGCGAATTCACCCCTCCACTTT. As protein: CASSPGRTANSPLHF.

The chain recombines TRBV30 with TRBJ2-7; D may be TRBD2 (6 bases). The V end lost 0 bases, the J end lost 2 bases, and 14 bases lay between the germline ends. The CDR3 is 15 residues long. Germline V CDR1 and CDR2: GTSNPN, SVGIG (reference sequence). The chain's CDR3 is CAWSVLGGPPYEQYF. The CDR3 bases are TGTGCCTGGAGTGTACTAGGAGGGCCTCCCTACGAGCAGTACTTC.